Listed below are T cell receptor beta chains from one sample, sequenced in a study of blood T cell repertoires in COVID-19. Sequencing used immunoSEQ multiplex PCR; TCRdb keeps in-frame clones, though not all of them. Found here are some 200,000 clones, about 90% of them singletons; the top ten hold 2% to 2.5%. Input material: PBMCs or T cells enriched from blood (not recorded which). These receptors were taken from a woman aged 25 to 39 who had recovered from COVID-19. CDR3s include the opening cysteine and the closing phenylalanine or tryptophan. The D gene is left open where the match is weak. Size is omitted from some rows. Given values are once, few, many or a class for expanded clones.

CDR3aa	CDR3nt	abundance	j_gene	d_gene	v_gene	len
CASSLASGEAFF	TGTGCCAGCAGCTTGGCATCCGGTGAAGCTTTCTTT	many	TRBJ1-1	NA	TRBV5-5	12
CASGLRGNEQFF	TGTGCTAGTGGTTTGCGGGGAAATGAGCAGTTCTTC	NA	TRBJ2-1	NA	TRBV12-5	12
CASSQDGQVYGYTF	TGCGCCAGCAGCCAAGATGGACAGGTCTATGGCTACACCTTC	NA	TRBJ1-2	TRBD1	TRBV4-1	14
CASSLEVAQPQHF	TGTGCCAGCAGCTTGGAGGTGGCCCAGCCCCAGCATTTT	NA	TRBJ1-5	NA	TRBV11-2	13
CASSLTSSSYNEQFF	TGTGCCAGCAGCTTGACTAGCAGCTCCTACAATGAGCAGTTCTTC	NA	TRBJ2-1	TRBD2	TRBV11-3	15
CASSYSTGQGSNQPQHF	TGTGCCAGCAGTTACTCGACAGGACAGGGCAGCAATCAGCCCCAGCATTTT	NA	TRBJ1-5	TRBD1	TRBV6-2/TRBV6-3	17
CASSYAGGGAFF	TGTGCCAGCAGTTACGCGGGAGGGGGAGCTTTCTTT	NA	TRBJ1-1	NA	TRBV6-5	12
CASSLSLLNQPQHF	TGTGCCAGCAGCTTGAGCCTGTTAAATCAGCCCCAGCATTTT	once	TRBJ1-5	NA	TRBV5-5	14
CASSKQGNTEAFF	TGTGCCAGCAGTAAACAGGGTAACACTGAAGCTTTCTTT	NA	TRBJ1-1	NA	TRBV2	13
CASSEGSGAFYNEQFF	TGTGCCAGCAGTGAAGGGTCAGGGGCTTTCTACAATGAGCAGTTCTTC	NA	TRBJ2-1	NA	TRBV6-1	16
CASSFSSPLHF	TGTGCCAGCAGTTTTAGCTCACCCCTCCACTTT	NA	TRBJ1-6	NA	TRBV28	11